These 30 T cell receptor beta chains were sequenced from one sample in a study of T-cell memory formation after mild COVID-19. TCRdb redid the calling of the 5' RACE reads with MiXCR, one entry per CDR3 protein. This repertoire shows 270,000 or so distinct CDR3 sequences, over 15% found once; its top ten account for approximately 20%. Input material: PBMCs or a T cell subset sorted from them (not recorded which). Source of these receptors: a man between 18 and 35 years old who had mild COVID-19 (a few samples of this study predate the infection). Cell type and time point are not known.

This clonotype was counted only a few times. An end of the junction does not agree with germline; a read error may underlie this. The rearrangement joins TRBV5-6 to TRBJ2-1, with 9 bases identical to TRBD2. There are 14 residues in the CDR3. Germline V gene data show CDR1 as SGHDT and CDR2 as YYEEEE. In DNA form, the CDR3 reads TGTGCCAGCAGACCTGACTCCCGGGTAGCGGGGGATCTCTTC. Its protein is CASRPDSRVAGDLF.

The V gene is TRBV29-1, the J gene TRBJ2-1; D tentatively fits TRBD1 or TRBD2 (5 bases each). Germline CDR1 SQVTM, CDR2 ANQGSEA. There are 13 residues in the CDR3. Trimming took off 4 bases at V and 9 bases at J, with 16 bases between the two ends. This chain's CDR3 is CSVGRRLGPEQFF. For the CDR3, the DNA is TGCAGCGTTGGGCGGAGGCTGGGGCCTGAGCAGTTCTTC.

This sequence joins TRBV20-1 and TRBJ2-3, with 7 bases matching TRBD1. CDR1 is DFQATT, CDR2 SNEGSKA, per germline (reference sequence). After removal of 6 bases from V and 2 bases from J, the junction contained 11 bases not matched to a gene. CDR3 size: 15 residues. This CDR3 reads CSAPLEGASTDTQYF. DNA of the CDR3: TGCAGTGCCCCTCTAGAGGGGGCCTCCACAGATACGCAGTATTTT.

This chain's CDR3 is CASRNRDLRAFF. In DNA form, the CDR3 reads TGTGCCAGCAGAAACAGGGATCTACGGGCTTTCTTT. The chain is built from TRBV2 and TRBJ1-1; weak D call: TRBD1 (6 bases). V was pared by 6 bases and J by 11 bases, with 16 bases between. Germline CDR1 reads SNHLY; CDR2 reads FYNNEI. This CDR3 comprises 12 residues.

This clonotype was recorded at least ten times. The chain uses TRBV7-2 and TRBJ2-3; unclear D gene. V shed 0 bases and J shed 0 bases, with 7 bases lying between them. CDR1 and CDR2 from the germline V gene are SGHTA and FQGNSA. The length of the CDR3 is 15 residues. The CDR3, as DNA: TGTGCCAGCAGCTTAGCAGCCCCTAGCACAGATACGCAGTATTTT. Its protein product is CASSLAAPSTDTQYF.

This clonotype has more than one count but fewer than ten. The J gene is TRBJ2-6, the V gene TRBV28, with D perhaps TRBD2 (5 bases). The CDR3 is 14 residues long. The V end lost 7 bases, the J end lost 0 bases, and 7 bases lay between the germline ends. Germline CDR1 MDHEN, CDR2 SYDVKM. CDR3 protein: CASNEGSGANVLTF. CDR3 coding DNA: TGTGCCAGCAACGAGGGCTCTGGGGCCAACGTCCTGACTTTC.

The CDR3 protein is CASSSASGQGKHYEQYF. The CDR3 DNA sequence: TGTGCCAGCAGTTCCGCCTCAGGACAGGGGAAACACTACGAGCAGTACTTC. This chain joins TRBV6-5 and TRBJ2-7, with 9 nucleotides matching TRBD1. J was trimmed by 3 bases and V by 4 bases; bases with no gene match: 13. Germline V gene data show CDR1 as MNHEY and CDR2 as SVGAGI. There are 17 residues in the CDR3.

The chain recombines TRBV5-1 with TRBJ2-7, with D perhaps TRBD2 (5 bases). The CDR3 is 13 residues long. Trimming stripped 1 base from V and 3 bases from J, with 8 bases between. Germline V CDR1 and CDR2: SGHRS, YFSETQ. CDR3 amino acids: CASSLSEGYEQYF. The CDR3 DNA is TGCGCCAGCAGCTTGAGTGAGGGCTACGAGCAGTACTTC.

There are many counts of this clonotype. The chain uses TRBV10-3 and TRBJ1-5, with a possible D match to TRBD1 (5 bases). Germline V gene data show CDR1 as ENHRY and CDR2 as SYGVKD. This CDR3 comprises 16 residues. V dropped 3 bases and J dropped 3 bases, with 15 bases sitting between them. The chain's CDR3 is CAISEVRGGPNQPQHF. The CDR3 DNA reads as TGTGCCATCAGTGAAGTTCGGGGGGGTCCCAATCAGCCCCAGCATTTT.

Of note for this clonotype: A read error may produce the germline difference seen at one junction end. The chain joins TRBV20-1 to TRBJ2-7; 7 positions match TRBD1. From germline, CDR1 is DFQATT and CDR2 SNEGSKA (reference sequence). This CDR3 contains 15 residues. For the CDR3, the DNA is TGCAGTGCTAGAGTCCCGGGGACAGTGTACTACGAGCATTACTTC. Its translation is CSARVPGTVYYEHYF.

The table lists this clonotype with a few counts. V and J are TRBV4-3 and TRBJ1-1; D is possibly TRBD1 (5 bases). Germline V gene lookup returns CDR1 LGHNA and CDR2 YSLEER. The CDR3 totals 14 residues. The ends were cut back, 6 bases at V and 3 bases at J, with 14 bases in the middle. The CDR3 sequence: CASRTVGYDTEAFF. In DNA, the CDR3 is TGCGCCAGCAGGACAGTGGGGTATGACACTGAAGCTTTCTTT.

This clonotype was detected a few times. The chain couples TRBV6-5 to TRBJ2-7; tentative D call: TRBD1 (6 bases). Germline V gene data show CDR1 as MNHEY and CDR2 as SVGAGI. With 0 bases removed from V and 3 bases from J, the gap between germline ends came to 12 bases. This CDR3 contains 15 residues. CDR3 region: CASSYSLRGHYEQYF. Written as DNA, the CDR3 is TGTGCCAGCAGTTACTCGCTTCGGGGACACTACGAGCAGTACTTC.

This clonotype was recorded many times. The chain uses TRBV5-1 and TRBJ1-2, with 10 nucleotides matching TRBD1. Per germline, CDR1 SGHRS and CDR2 YFSETQ. V shed 3 bases, J shed 2 bases, and the junction held 16 bases outside the gene matches. The CDR3 covers 19 residues. This CDR3 reads CASSSNPFATGGLNYGYTF. As DNA, the CDR3 is TGCGCCAGCAGCTCCAATCCTTTCGCGACAGGGGGCCTGAACTATGGCTACACCTTC. The full variable domain, completed using reference TRBV5-1 and TRBJ1-2, is KAGVTQTPRYLIKTRGQQVTLSCSPISGHRSVSWYQQTPGQGLQFLFEYFSETQRNKGNFPGRFSGRQFSNSRSEMNVSTLELGDSALYLCASSSNPFATGGLNYGYTFGSGTRLTVV.

The chain combines TRBV5-1 with TRBJ1-1; D is unclear. CDR3 length: 15 residues. V dropped 0 bases and J dropped 4 bases, with 13 bases sitting between them. Germline V lookup: CDR1 SGHRS, CDR2 YFSETQ. The CDR3, as DNA: TGCGCCAGCAGCTTGGAGCGTCCGAGGGTCACTGAAGCTTTCTTT. The encoded protein is CASSLERPRVTEAFF.

A few counts support this clonotype. The chain recombines TRBV4-1 with TRBJ2-5, with 7 bases that match TRBD2. Germline trimming cut 2 bases from V and 1 base from J; bases unmatched to any gene: 4. This CDR3 contains 15 residues. From germline, CDR1 is MGHRA and CDR2 YSYEKL. CDR3 protein: CASSQRGGSQETQYF. CDR3 sequence (DNA): TGCGCCAGCAGCCAACGGGGCGGGAGCCAAGAGACCCAGTACTTC.

This clonotype was seen ten or more times. The chain carries TRBV5-1 and TRBJ2-1; TRBD1 matches 11 bases. The CDR3 has 15 amino acids. Germline CDR1 reads SGHRS; CDR2 reads YFSETQ. V shed 3 bases and J 6 bases; nucleotides not matched to a gene: 5. The CDR3 loop reads CASSSGTGGFNEQFF. CDR3 coding DNA: TGCGCCAGCAGCTCGGGGACAGGGGGTTTCAATGAGCAGTTCTTC.

The chain has TRBV4-1 and TRBJ2-7, with a tentative D call TRBD1 (5 bases). V gave up 1 base and J gave up 0 bases, with 7 bases separating them. The length of the CDR3 is 14 residues. Germline V gives CDR1 MGHRA, CDR2 YSYEKL. The CDR3 nucleotides read TGCGCCAGCAGCCAAGTAGGGGTCTCCTACGAGCAGTACTTC. Amino acid sequence: CASSQVGVSYEQYF.

This chain joins TRBV12-3 or TRBV12-4 and TRBJ1-6; the D is unclear. The CDR3 length is 19 residues. Trimming removed 0 bases from V and 7 bases from J, with 22 bases in between. CDR3 sequence: CASSLAGGSGVWGNSPLHF. The CDR3 DNA follows: TGTGCCAGCAGTTTAGCGGGTGGGAGCGGGGTTTGGGGAAATTCACCCCTCCACTTT.

This chain links TRBV12-3 or TRBV12-4 with TRBJ2-7; no clear D. Trimming took 4 bases from V and 6 from J, leaving 10 bases between them. The CDR3 runs 12 residues. In nucleotides, the CDR3 is TGTGCCAGCAGTTCTGGGTTTGGCGAGCAGTACGTC. It codes for CASSSGFGEQYV.

This clonotype was picked up a small number of times. The chain is built from TRBV4-1 and TRBJ2-1; TRBD2 matches 8 bases. After removal of 3 bases from V and 5 bases from J, the junction contained 9 bases not matched to a gene. The CDR3 runs 16 residues. The germline V gene has CDR1 MGHRA and CDR2 YSYEKL. CDR3 region: CASSQDTGGWNNEQFF. The CDR3 DNA follows: TGCGCCAGCAGCCAGGATACGGGGGGGTGGAACAATGAGCAGTTCTTC.

The rearrangement joins TRBV5-1 to TRBJ2-7; possibly TRBD1 for D (6 bases). Germline V gives CDR1 SGHRS, CDR2 YFSETQ. The CDR3 length is 13 residues. Trimming left V 5 bases short and J 3 bases short, with 12 bases between. This CDR3 is CASSLLQGYEQYV. The CDR3 nucleotides read TGCGCCAGCAGTCTCCTACAGGGCTACGAGCAGTACGTC.

This clonotype was seen a few times. V gene TRBV4-1 combines with J gene TRBJ1-5; no clear D. Germline V CDR1 and CDR2: MGHRA, YSYEKL. The CDR3 has 14 residues. The ends were cut back, 1 base at V and 4 bases at J, with 8 bases in the middle. CDR3 nucleotide sequence: TGCGCCAGCAGCCAAGGCCGAGGGAATCAGCCCCAGCATTTT. Encoded protein: CASSQGRGNQPQHF.

The chain joins TRBV20-1 to TRBJ2-3; possible D gene TRBD2, 7 bases. Germline V lookup: CDR1 DFQATT, CDR2 SNEGSKA (reference sequence). The CDR3 consists of 12 residues. The CDR3 spells CSPRGGGDTQYF. CDR3 bases: TGCAGCCCGAGGGGGGGGGGAGATACGCAGTATTTT.

A few counts support this clonotype. This chain links TRBV5-1 with TRBJ1-1; D might be TRBD1 (5 bases). The CDR3 spans 13 residues. The germline V and J ends were trimmed by 5 bases and 1 base, with 9 bases remaining between them. Germline-derived CDR1 and CDR2 are SGHRS and YFSETQ. The CDR3 loop reads CASRWGENTEAFF. Here the CDR3 DNA reads TGCGCCAGCAGGTGGGGGGAGAACACTGAAGCTTTCTTT.

This clonotype was detected a few times. The chain couples TRBV5-1 to TRBJ1-5; D is uncertain. Germline V gene lookup returns CDR1 SGHRS and CDR2 YFSETQ. The V and J ends lost 4 bases and 6 bases respectively, with 14 bases between them. The CDR3 runs to 14 residues. CDR3 sequence (DNA): TGCGCCAGCAGCCTAGGGCATCTTGGTCAGCCCCAGCATTTT. Protein product: CASSLGHLGQPQHF.

V is TRBV5-1 and J is TRBJ2-5; weak D call: TRBD1 (5 bases). Germline CDR1 reads SGHRS; CDR2 reads YFSETQ. V lost 2 bases and J lost 3, with 20 bases in between. The CDR3 runs to 17 residues. The CDR3, as DNA: TGCGCCAGCAGCTTTGGGGCGAATAGTAGGGGCGAAGAGACCCAGTACTTC. Protein sequence: CASSFGANSRGEETQYF.

In its sample, this clonotype was seen a few times. The chain uses TRBV5-4 and TRBJ1-1; unclear D gene. The CDR3 is made up of 13 amino acids. Germline V CDR1 and CDR2: SGHNT, YYREEE (reference sequence). Trimming took off 4 bases at V and 6 bases at J, with 13 bases between the two ends. CDR3 nucleotide sequence: TGTGCCAGCAGCCCGGGCCTGGCCGCTGAAGCTTTCTTT. Protein: CASSPGLAAEAFF.

The J gene is TRBJ1-2, the V gene TRBV12-3 or TRBV12-4; possible D gene TRBD1, 5 bases. The CDR3 sequence is 13 residues long. V dropped 7 bases and J dropped 7 bases, with 16 bases sitting between them. This CDR3 is CASTLDSGVGYTF. CDR3 nucleotides: TGTGCCAGCACCCTAGACAGCGGGGTTGGCTACACCTTC.

Concerning this clonotype itself: At one boundary the junction diverges from the germline segment, which might be a read error. The gene calls are TRBV7-2 and TRBJ1-2, with D hard to call. The CDR3 runs 18 residues. Germline assignment: CDR1 SGHTA and CDR2 FQGNSA. CDR3 in DNA: TGTGCCAGCAGGTTAGGTCCGCTCCGAGTCCAAGCTAACTATGGCTACACCTTC. Translation: CASRLGPLRVQANYGYTF.

This clonotype occurred a few times. The chain recombines TRBV6-5 with TRBJ1-5, with D maybe TRBD1 (5 bases). The length of the CDR3 is 14 residues. The V gene's germline CDR1 is MNHEY and CDR2 SVGAGI. Trimming left V 0 bases short and J 11 bases short, with 14 bases between. The CDR3 bases are TGTGCCAGCAGTTACTCGAGGGCTGGGGGGGCCCAGCATTTT. This codes for CASSYSRAGGAQHF.